This T cell receptor (beta chain) was found in a study of control samples from healthy donors and cancer patients. About this clone itself: Germline and junction disagree at one end, which may indicate a read error.

The repertoire was sequenced with immunoSEQ multiplex PCR; TCRdb's copy has only in-frame clones and lacks some. This table has roughly 150,000 clones, 93% appearing once. The sequenced material came from blood. The TCR originated in a man aged 18 to 30 in good health.

The CDR3 DNA is TGTGCCTGGAACGGGGGGGACACTTACCGGATCTTC. It codes for CAWNGGDTYRIF. The rearrangement joins TRBV30 to TRBJ2-1; 8 positions match TRBD2. The CDR3 runs 12 residues. In germline, CDR1 is GTSNPN, CDR2 SVGIG (reference sequence). Complete variable domain (other parts from reference TRBV30 and TRBJ2-1): SQTIHQWPATLVQPVGSPLSLECTVEGTSNPNLYWYRQAAGRGLQLLFYSVGIGQISSEVPQNLSASRPQDRQFILSSKKLLLSDSGFYLCAWNGGDTYRIFGPGTRLTVL.